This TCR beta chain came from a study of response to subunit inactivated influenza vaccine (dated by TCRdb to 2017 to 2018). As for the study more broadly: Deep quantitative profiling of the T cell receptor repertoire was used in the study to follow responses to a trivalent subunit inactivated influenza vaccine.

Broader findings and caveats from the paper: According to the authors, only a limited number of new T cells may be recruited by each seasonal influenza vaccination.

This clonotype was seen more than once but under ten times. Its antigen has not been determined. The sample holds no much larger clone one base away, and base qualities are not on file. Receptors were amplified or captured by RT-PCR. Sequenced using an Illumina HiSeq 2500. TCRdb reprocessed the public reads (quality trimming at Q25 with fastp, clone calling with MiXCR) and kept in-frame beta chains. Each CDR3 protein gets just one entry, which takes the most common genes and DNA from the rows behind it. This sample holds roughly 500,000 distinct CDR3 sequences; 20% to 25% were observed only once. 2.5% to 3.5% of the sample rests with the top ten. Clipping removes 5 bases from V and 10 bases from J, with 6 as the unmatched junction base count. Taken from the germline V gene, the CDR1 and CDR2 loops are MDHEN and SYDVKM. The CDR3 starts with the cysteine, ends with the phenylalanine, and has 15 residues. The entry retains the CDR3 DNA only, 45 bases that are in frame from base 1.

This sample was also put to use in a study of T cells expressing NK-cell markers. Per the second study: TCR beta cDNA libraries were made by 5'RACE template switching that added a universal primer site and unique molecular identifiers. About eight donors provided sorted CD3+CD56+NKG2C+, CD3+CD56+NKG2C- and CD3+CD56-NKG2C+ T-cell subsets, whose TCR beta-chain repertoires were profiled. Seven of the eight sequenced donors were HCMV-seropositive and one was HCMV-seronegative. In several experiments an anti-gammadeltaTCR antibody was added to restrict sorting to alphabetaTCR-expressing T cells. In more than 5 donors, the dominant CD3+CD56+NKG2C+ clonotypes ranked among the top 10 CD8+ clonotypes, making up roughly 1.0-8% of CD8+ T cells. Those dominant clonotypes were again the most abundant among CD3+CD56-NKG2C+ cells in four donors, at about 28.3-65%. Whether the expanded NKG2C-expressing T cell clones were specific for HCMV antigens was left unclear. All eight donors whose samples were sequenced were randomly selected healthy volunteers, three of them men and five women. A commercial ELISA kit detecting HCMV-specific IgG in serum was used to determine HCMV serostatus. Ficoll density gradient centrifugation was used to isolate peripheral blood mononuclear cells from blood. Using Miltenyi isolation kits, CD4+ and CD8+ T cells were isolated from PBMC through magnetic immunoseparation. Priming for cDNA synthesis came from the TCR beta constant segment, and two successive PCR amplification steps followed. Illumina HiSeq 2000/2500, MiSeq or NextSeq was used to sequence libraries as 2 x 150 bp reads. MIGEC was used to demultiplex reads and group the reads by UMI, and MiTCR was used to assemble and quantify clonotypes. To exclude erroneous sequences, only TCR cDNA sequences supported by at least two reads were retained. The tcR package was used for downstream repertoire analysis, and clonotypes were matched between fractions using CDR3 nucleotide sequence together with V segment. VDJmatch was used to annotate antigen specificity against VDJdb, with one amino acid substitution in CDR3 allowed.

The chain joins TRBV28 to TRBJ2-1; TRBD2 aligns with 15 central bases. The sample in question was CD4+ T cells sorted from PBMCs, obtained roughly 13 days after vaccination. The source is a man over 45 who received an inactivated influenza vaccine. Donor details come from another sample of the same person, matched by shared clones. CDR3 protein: CASSTGTSGRREQFF. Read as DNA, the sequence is TGTGCCAGCAGTACAGGGACTAGCGGGAGGAGGGAGCAGTTCTTC.